Below, 20 T cell receptor beta chains from the same sample are listed, as sequenced in a study of persistence of HIV-infected CD4 T cells. The libraries were made with immunoSEQ version 4 in survey mode. Sequencing was performed with immunoSEQ multiplex PCR; in TCRdb, only in-frame clones are kept and a portion is missing. The table shows tens of thousands of clones, with 82% occurring only once. Stimulation used about 10 ug/mL lysate from CMV-infected fibroblasts. CD40L/CD69 double-negative CD45RO-high memory CD4+ T cells were collected. The antigens of these receptors remain unknown. This specimen consisted of CD4+ T cells sorted from PBMCs after approximately 18-hour stimulation, obtained from a patient who received antiretroviral therapy. Every receptor here comes from an adult man with HIV who was CMV-seropositive.

The chain employs TRBV27 and TRBJ2-7; 10 positions match TRBD1. Germline CDR1 MNHEY, CDR2 SMNVEV (reference sequence). The CDR3 spans 15 residues. V dropped 6 bases and J dropped 3; count of bases not matched to a gene: 8. The CDR3 here is CASSVYGTGDYEQYF. CDR3 DNA: TGTGCCAGCAGCGTCTACGGGACAGGGGACTACGAGCAGTACTTC.

The chain uses TRBV18 and TRBJ2-1, with D unclear. Trimming pared 3 bases from V and 1 base from J, leaving 13 bases between. This CDR3 comprises 16 residues. The germline V gene encodes CDR1 KGHSH and CDR2 LQKENI. CDR3 protein: CASSPEVSGSYNEQFF. The CDR3 DNA reads TGTGCCAGCTCACCCGAGGTCTCCGGTTCCTACAATGAGCAGTTCTTC.

V and J are TRBV15 and TRBJ1-2; tentatively, D is TRBD1 (5 bases). CDR3 length: 12 amino acids. Trimming cost V 1 base and J 8 bases, with 8 bases left between them. The germline V gene has CDR1 LNHNV and CDR2 YYDKDF (reference sequence). This CDR3 reads CATSRVGTGYTF. In DNA, the CDR3 is TGTGCCACCAGCAGAGTAGGGACCGGCTACACCTTC.

In its sample, this clone was seen once. V gene TRBV3-1 (or the pseudogene TRBV3-2) combines with J gene TRBJ2-2, with D possibly being TRBD1 or TRBD2 (5 bases each). CDR3 length: 16 amino acids. Germline assignment: CDR1 LGHDT and CDR2 YNNKEL (reference sequence). The ends were cut back, 1 base at V and 0 bases at J, with 9 bases in the middle. The CDR3 here is CASSQGLGANTGELFF. DNA of the CDR3: TGTGCCAGCAGCCAAGGTTTGGGGGCGAACACCGGGGAGCTGTTTTTT.

Here the CDR3 reads CASGLAPSGGRPDTQYF. The CDR3 nucleotides are TGTGCTAGTGGTTTGGCTCCTTCGGGGGGGCGCCCAGATACGCAGTATTTT. The chain employs TRBV12-5 and TRBJ2-3; TRBD2 aligns across 8 bases. Trimming cost V 1 base and J 4 bases; bases outside gene matches: 10. CDR3 length: 17 residues. Germline CDR1 is LGHNT and CDR2 is FRNRAP. Based on the CDR3 plus reference TRBV12-5 and TRBJ2-3, the full variable domain is DARVTQTPRHKVTEMGQEVTMRCQPILGHNTVFWYRQTMMQGLELLAYFRNRAPLDDSGMPKDRFSAEMPDATLATLKIQPSEPRDSAVYFCASGLAPSGGRPDTQYFGPGTRLTVL.

This clone was counted only a few times. This chain links TRBV28 with TRBJ1-2; TRBD1 might be the D (5 bases). The CDR3 consists of 16 residues. The V gene lost 8 bases and the J gene lost 6 bases, with 25 bases spanning the gap. Germline values: CDR1 MDHEN, CDR2 SYDVKM. This CDR3 reads CASARTLGKNIDGYTF. CDR3 bases: TGTGCCAGCGCAAGGACACTAGGAAAAAATATAGATGGCTACACCTTC.

The gene calls are TRBV3-1 (or the pseudogene TRBV3-2) and TRBJ2-7; D call uncertain. This CDR3 has 14 residues. Trimming shortened V by 2 bases and J by 6 bases, and 14 bases separated the two germline ends. Germline assignment: CDR1 LGHDT and CDR2 YNNKEL (reference sequence). CDR3 DNA sequence: TGTGCCAGCAGCCAATCGCAGGTGGGTGGCGAGCAGTACTTC. It is translated as CASSQSQVGGEQYF.

The chain employs TRBV28 and TRBJ1-5; no firm D call. Germline CDR1 reads MDHEN; CDR2 reads SYDVKM. Trimming shortened V by 7 bases and J by 6 bases, and 16 bases separated the two germline ends. The CDR3 spans 14 residues. CDR3 DNA sequence: TGTGCCAGCACCTTGGCGGGGTACGTTCAGCCCCAGCATTTT. Translated: CASTLAGYVQPQHF.

The chain combines TRBV4-2 with TRBJ2-1; D is unresolved. Trimming cost V 1 base and J 10 bases, with 11 bases left between them. CDR3 size: 13 residues. Germline assignment: CDR1 LGHNA and CDR2 YNFKEQ. CDR3 bases: TGTGCCAGCAGCCAAGGGCTAGTTGGAGAGCAGTTCTTC. Translated: CASSQGLVGEQFF.

The chain uses TRBV7-2 and TRBJ2-3; the D gene could be TRBD1 or TRBD2 (6 bases each). Germline V gene sequence: CDR1 SGHTA, CDR2 FQGNSA. The CDR3 has 16 amino acids. V was clipped by 4 bases and J by 2 bases, with 16 bases between them. CDR3 protein: CASSSTPGAPTDTQYF. The CDR3 coding sequence is TGTGCCAGCAGCTCGACCCCGGGGGCCCCCACAGATACGCAGTATTTT.

The chain links TRBV19 to TRBJ2-3; D might be TRBD2 (5 bases). The CDR3 is 15 amino acids. V was pared by 5 bases and J by 8 bases, with 20 bases between. CDR1 is LNHDA, CDR2 SQIVND, per germline (reference sequence). The CDR3: CASSSITSRAGTQYF. In nucleotides, the CDR3 is TGTGCCAGTAGTTCTATCACTTCCCGCGCGGGTACGCAGTATTTT.

The rearrangement joins TRBV6-1 to TRBJ1-6, with D perhaps matching TRBD1 (5 bases). In germline, CDR1 is MNHNS, CDR2 SASEGT. The CDR3 consists of 14 residues. Trimming cost V 2 bases and J 5 bases, with 7 bases left between them. CDR3 sequence (DNA): TGTGCCAGCAGTGAATGGGGGAATAATTCACCCCTCCACTTT. Protein: CASSEWGNNSPLHF.

This clone was counted a single time. This CDR3 reads CASSLGQQNSPLHF. The CDR3, as DNA: TGTGCCAGTAGCTTGGGACAGCAAAATTCACCCCTCCACTTT. The genes are TRBV19 and TRBJ1-6, with 7 bases aligning to TRBD1. V was pared by 6 bases and J by 7 bases, with 6 bases of the junction left unmatched. Germline CDR1 is LNHDA and CDR2 is SQIVND (reference sequence). The CDR3 is 14 residues long.

The chain carries TRBV15 and TRBJ1-3; the match to TRBD1 covers 7 bases. CDR3 length equals 14 residues. J gave up 1 base and V 5 bases, and 2 bases lay outside the gene matches. Germline CDR1 is LNHNV and CDR2 is YYDKDF (reference sequence). CDR3: CATSGTVSGNTIYF. CDR3 bases: TGTGCCACCAGCGGGACAGTGTCTGGAAACACCATATATTTT.

This clone was observed a handful of times. The chain couples TRBV6-1 to TRBJ1-1; tentatively, D is TRBD1 (5 bases). Germline V CDR1 and CDR2: MNHNS, SASEGT. V was pared by 2 bases and J by 8 bases, with 9 bases between. The length of the CDR3 is 12 residues. The CDR3 reads CASSERDGEAFF. The CDR3 region has the DNA TGTGCCAGCAGTGAACGGGACGGGGAAGCTTTCTTT.

This chain links TRBV19 with TRBJ1-2; D is unclear. This CDR3 has 13 residues. Germline V lookup: CDR1 LNHDA, CDR2 SQIVND (reference sequence). The V and J ends lost 7 bases and 3 bases respectively, with 12 bases between them. This CDR3 is CASTADRYYGYTF. CDR3 in DNA: TGTGCCAGTACTGCGGACCGATACTATGGCTACACCTTC. Supplemented by reference TRBV19 and TRBJ1-2, the full variable domain reads DGGITQSPKYLFRKEGQNVTLSCEQNLNHDAMYWYRQDPGQGLRLIYYSQIVNDFQKGDIAEGYSVSREKKESFPLTVTSAQKNPTAFYLCASTADRYYGYTFGSGTRLTVV.

The chain has TRBV5-1 and TRBJ2-3, with TRBD2 as a possible D gene (5 bases). The length of the CDR3 is 13 residues. Looked up from germline, CDR1 is SGHRS and CDR2 is YFSETQ. The V and J ends lost 2 bases and 7 bases respectively, with 11 bases between them. CDR3 sequence (DNA): TGCGCCAGCAGCTTCGACTATACAAATACGCAGTATTTT. As protein: CASSFDYTNTQYF.

The chain combines TRBV7-2 with TRBJ2-7; 11 nucleotides match TRBD2. Germline lookup yields CDR1 SGHTA and CDR2 FQGNSA. With 5 bases clipped from V and 2 bases from J, the junction kept 5 bases outside the gene matches. The CDR3 has 15 residues. CDR3 residues: CASSPGLAETYEQYF. The CDR3 bases are TGTGCCAGCAGCCCGGGACTAGCGGAAACCTACGAGCAGTACTTC.

The chain combines TRBV29-1 with TRBJ2-7, with a tentative D call TRBD2 (5 bases). Germline-derived CDR1 and CDR2 are SQVTM and ANQGSEA. V dropped 2 bases and J dropped 6 bases, with 17 bases sitting between them. CDR3 size: 14 residues. DNA of the CDR3: TGCAGCGTTGAATTTTCCGGGGAGATGGTCGAGCAGTACTTC. It codes for CSVEFSGEMVEQYF.

The chain employs TRBV7-9 and TRBJ1-6; D is uncertain. Looked up from germline, CDR1 is SEHNR and CDR2 is FQNEAQ (reference sequence). V was trimmed by 5 bases and J by 7 bases, leaving 12 bases between them. The length of the CDR3 is 14 residues. CDR3 region: CASSVRVENSPLHF. CDR3 sequence (DNA): TGTGCCAGCAGCGTCCGGGTCGAGAATTCACCCCTCCACTTT.